This TCR beta chain was identified during a study of T-cell reconstitution after alpha-beta-depleted transplantation in children. This clonotype has just a few counts. Its target is unknown. Using unique molecular identifiers, the investigators prepared the TCRbeta library. TCRdb re-called the PCR reads with MiXCR, one entry per CDR3 protein. The sample lists 500,000 to 650,000 distinct CDR3 sequences; approximately 13% were seen once. Trimming cost V 4 bases and J 0 bases; bases outside gene matches: 9. CDR3 length: 16 residues. Per germline, CDR1 LGHDT and CDR2 YNNKEL (reference sequence). Study results and caveats: By one year post-transplant, T-cell counts and diversity largely arose from T cells that were newly produced. By about two months after transplant, alpha-beta T cells reportedly arose from several hundred graft clones that had expanded.

The rearrangement uses TRBV3-1 and TRBJ2-7, with 7 bases identical to TRBD2. The sample was PBMCs, mostly from graft donor cells, taken 360 days after TCRalphabeta/CD19-depleted stem cell transplant. The sequence came from a male patient younger than 18 who had a stem cell transplant for acute myeloid leukemia, so the T cells may come from the graft donor. The CDR3: CASSPTMGLPSYEQYF. CDR3 nucleotides: TGTGCCAGCAGCCCCACTATGGGACTACCCTCCTACGAGCAGTACTTC.